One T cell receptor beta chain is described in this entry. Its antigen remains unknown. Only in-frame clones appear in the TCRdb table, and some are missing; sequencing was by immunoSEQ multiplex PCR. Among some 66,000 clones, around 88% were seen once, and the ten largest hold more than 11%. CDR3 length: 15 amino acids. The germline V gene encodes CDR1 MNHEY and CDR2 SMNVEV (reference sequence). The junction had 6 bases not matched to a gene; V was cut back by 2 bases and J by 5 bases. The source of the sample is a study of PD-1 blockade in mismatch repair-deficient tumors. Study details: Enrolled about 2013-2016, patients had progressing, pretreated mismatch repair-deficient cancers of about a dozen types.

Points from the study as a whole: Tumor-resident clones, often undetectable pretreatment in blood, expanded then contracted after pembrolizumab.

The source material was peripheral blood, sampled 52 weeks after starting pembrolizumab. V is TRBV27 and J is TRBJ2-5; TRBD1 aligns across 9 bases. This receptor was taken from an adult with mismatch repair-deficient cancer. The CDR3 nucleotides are TGTGCCAGCAGTTTAGGTCCGGACAGGGGCGAGACCCAGTACTTC. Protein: CASSLGPDRGETQYF.